The 26 T cell receptor beta chains below were found in one sample sequenced in a study of a mutant IDH1 vaccine in newly diagnosed glioma. Time point noted: week 35, safety follow-up. The content of each vaccine dose was 300 ug of mutant IDH1 20-mer peptide, and topical imiquimod accompanied it. Assay used: immunoSEQ multiplex PCR; TCRdb lists only in-frame clones, some missing. The sample contains 65,000 to 85,000 clones, more than 85% of which appear only once. No antigen is known for these receptors. The sequences come from PBMCs, collected from a glioma patient whose treatment included an IDH1 peptide vaccine. These receptor sequences come from a man aged 30-40 years with glioma.

J is TRBJ1-6 and V is TRBV5-6; D is possibly TRBD1 (5 bases). Germline V gene data show CDR1 as SGHDT and CDR2 as YYEEEE. This CDR3 is 16 amino acids long. Trimming took 0 bases from V and 8 from J, leaving 15 bases between them. The CDR3 coding sequence is TGTGCCAGCAGCTTGGAGTGGGCAGGGTCCTATTCACCCCTCCACTTT. Its protein product is CASSLEWAGSYSPLHF.

The chain carries TRBV27 and TRBJ1-2; tentative D call: TRBD1 (5 bases). Deletions cut 6 bases from V and 4 bases from J, with 12 bases between. This CDR3 has 13 residues. Germline CDR1 and CDR2: MNHEY and SMNVEV (reference sequence). DNA of the CDR3: TGTGCCAGCAGCCACGACAGTTCCTATGGCTACACCTTC. Its protein product is CASSHDSSYGYTF.

V usage is TRBV7-9 and J usage is TRBJ1-2; D unresolved. CDR3 length equals 12 residues. Per germline, CDR1 SEHNR and CDR2 FQNEAQ (reference sequence). The V end lost 4 bases, the J end lost 8 bases, and 11 bases lay between the germline ends. The CDR3 region has the DNA TGTGCCAGCAGCTACTCGAGGAGAGGCTACACCTTC. Residues: CASSYSRRGYTF.

CDR3: CASSKSGRETEAFF. The CDR3, as DNA: TGTGCCAGTAGTAAATCGGGAAGGGAAACTGAAGCTTTCTTT. The chain carries TRBV19 and TRBJ1-1; D is undetermined. The CDR3 length is 14 residues. The germline V gene has CDR1 LNHDA and CDR2 SQIVND (reference sequence). V dropped 4 bases and J dropped 5 bases, with 14 bases sitting between them.

This clone was seen only once. The chain links TRBV5-5 to TRBJ2-1; D is perhaps TRBD2 (6 bases). With 0 bases removed from V and 8 bases from J, the gap between germline ends came to 18 bases. This CDR3 has 16 residues. CDR1 and CDR2 (germline): SGHKS, YYEKEE (reference sequence). The CDR3 is CASSLGAGSSPYEQFF. CDR3 sequence (DNA): TGTGCCAGCAGCTTGGGGGCGGGATCCTCCCCGTATGAGCAGTTCTTC.

The chain recombines TRBV4-1 with TRBJ1-1; tentative D call: TRBD1 (6 bases). Germline lookup yields CDR1 MGHRA and CDR2 YSYEKL. The CDR3 runs 16 residues. The V end lost 0 bases, the J end lost 5 bases, and 16 bases lay between the germline ends. Written as DNA, the CDR3 is TGCGCCAGCAGCCAAGAAGATCAAGGGGGTCAGACTGAAGCTTTCTTT. This translates into CASSQEDQGGQTEAFF.

The rearrangement joins TRBV5-1 to TRBJ2-1; D is possibly TRBD2 (6 bases). This CDR3 comprises 12 residues. V gave up 4 bases and J gave up 10 bases, with 12 bases separating them. Germline CDR1 reads SGHRS; CDR2 reads YFSETQ. The CDR3 nucleotides read TGCGCCAGCAGCCCGACTAGTAACGAGCAGTTCTTC. Translated: CASSPTSNEQFF.

The chain joins TRBV4-1 to TRBJ1-3; D call uncertain. CDR3 size: 16 residues. The V end lost 0 bases, the J end lost 6 bases, and 15 bases lay between the germline ends. Germline lookup yields CDR1 MGHRA and CDR2 YSYEKL. The CDR3 nucleotides are TGCGCCAGCAGCCAAGAAGGTAGGCGGTCATCAAACACCATATATTTT. As protein: CASSQEGRRSSNTIYF.

The rearrangement joins TRBV7-2 to TRBJ1-1; weak D call: TRBD1 (5 bases). The germline gives CDR1 SGHTA, CDR2 FQGNSA. This CDR3 has 14 amino acids. The germline V and J ends were trimmed by 3 bases and 1 base, with 9 bases remaining between them. The CDR3 nucleotides read TGTGCCAGCAGCTTTCTCGGGGCGAACACTGAAGCTTTCTTT. Protein sequence: CASSFLGANTEAFF.

This chain links TRBV5-6 with TRBJ2-5; 8 bases map to TRBD2. In germline, CDR1 is SGHDT, CDR2 YYEEEE. CDR3 length: 15 residues. V trimming: 4 bases; J trimming: 3 bases; junction bases outside the gene matches: 8. CDR3 sequence (DNA): TGTGCCAGCAGCCTACTGGGGGGACTAGAAGAGACCCAGTACTTC. The encoded protein is CASSLLGGLEETQYF.

This clone turned up a few times. The DNA for the CDR3 is TGCGCCAGCAGCTCCCCCGGGGGCCCTTACAATGAGCAGTTCTTC. Protein: CASSSPGGPYNEQFF. The chain employs TRBV4-1 and TRBJ2-1, with D possibly called TRBD1 or TRBD2 (6 bases each). V was pared by 5 bases and J by 4 bases, with 15 bases between. CDR3 size: 15 residues. In germline, CDR1 is MGHRA, CDR2 YSYEKL.

This chain connects TRBV5-6 to TRBJ2-3, with a tentative D call TRBD2 (5 bases). Germline V gene lookup returns CDR1 SGHDT and CDR2 YYEEEE. Between the trimmed V and J ends, which lost 0 bases and 0 bases, there was a span of 11 bases. The CDR3 is made up of 16 amino acids. DNA for the CDR3: TGTGCCAGCAGCTTGGGAGGGCTTGGGAGCACAGATACGCAGTATTTT. Translation gives CASSLGGLGSTDTQYF.

V gene TRBV5-5 combines with J gene TRBJ2-7; D remains ambiguous. This CDR3 spans 13 amino acids. Trimming removed 0 bases from V and 3 bases from J, with 7 bases in between. CDR1 and CDR2 (germline): SGHKS, YYEKEE (reference sequence). The CDR3 region has the DNA TGTGCCAGCAGCTTGGCACCGCTCTACGAGCAGTACTTC. The encoded protein is CASSLAPLYEQYF.

V and J are TRBV10-3 and TRBJ2-3; 14 bases line up with TRBD2. The CDR3 runs to 17 residues. Looked up from germline, CDR1 is ENHRY and CDR2 is SYGVKD. With 6 bases clipped from V and 1 base from J, the junction kept 6 bases outside the gene matches. CDR3 DNA sequence: TGTGCCATCAGCCCCCCGGGACTAGCGGGAGGCACAGATACGCAGTATTTT. This encodes CAISPPGLAGGTDTQYF.

The CDR3 loop reads CASSQGHPYSNQPQHF. The CDR3 DNA reads TGCGCCAGCAGCCAAGGACACCCGTATAGCAATCAGCCCCAGCATTTT. This rearrangement joins TRBV4-1 to TRBJ1-5; no clear D. Germline V gene sequence: CDR1 MGHRA, CDR2 YSYEKL. The CDR3 runs 16 residues. Trimming stripped 1 base from V and 0 bases from J, with 10 bases between.

The CDR3 here is CASSSRGRVGYEQYF. The CDR3 nucleotides are TGTGCCAGCAGCTCCCGGGGGAGGGTAGGGTACGAGCAGTACTTC. The V and J genes are TRBV5-6 and TRBJ2-7, with 7 bases aligning to TRBD2. Germline CDR1 is SGHDT and CDR2 is YYEEEE. The CDR3 sequence is 15 residues long. V lost 3 bases and J lost 4; bases outside the gene matches: 10.

This clone has just a few counts. The V call is TRBV28, the J call TRBJ1-5, with D possibly matching TRBD1 (5 bases). This CDR3 has 14 residues. Trimming stripped 8 bases from V and 6 bases from J, with 17 bases between. Looked up from germline, CDR1 is MDHEN and CDR2 is SYDVKM. The CDR3 reads CASASGGVTQPQHF. In nucleotides, the CDR3 is TGTGCCAGCGCAAGCGGGGGGGTAACTCAGCCCCAGCATTTT.

The sample holds a few counts of this clone. The rearrangement links TRBV7-6 to TRBJ1-1; no clear D gene. Trimming removed 5 bases at V and 0 bases at J, with 7 bases between. The germline V gene encodes CDR1 SGHVS and CDR2 FNYEAQ. The CDR3 length is 13 residues. The CDR3 loop is CASSQKLNTEAFF. CDR3 bases: TGTGCCAGCAGCCAAAAGTTGAACACTGAAGCTTTCTTT.

For this clone: Since the CDR3 does not end with the conserved phenylalanine or tryptophan, this likely comes from a read error. The DNA is left out, because the CDR3 cannot be placed on it with certainty; the CDR3 is given as TCRdb lists it. V gene TRBV6-1 combines with J gene TRBJ2-7; the table's TRBD2 call for D was not verified on the DNA. Germline V gene lookup returns CDR1 MNHNS and CDR2 SASEGT. The CDR3 is made up of 8 amino acids, end residues included. The CDR3 sequence: CASSSSAI.

V is TRBV6-1 and J is TRBJ1-1, with no clear D. Trimming removed 3 bases from V and 4 bases from J, with 9 bases in between. Germline V lookup: CDR1 MNHNS, CDR2 SASEGT. The CDR3 runs 13 residues. In DNA, the CDR3 is TGTGCCAGCAGTGATAATAGGGTCACTGAAGCTTTCTTT. Protein sequence: CASSDNRVTEAFF.

The rearrangement joins TRBV5-1 to TRBJ1-4; the match to TRBD1 covers 12 bases. The CDR3 covers 16 residues. Trimming removed 4 bases from V and 4 bases from J; junction bases left unmatched: 5. The germline V gene has CDR1 SGHRS and CDR2 YFSETQ. This chain's CDR3 is CASSPGQGAVNEKLFF. CDR3 coding DNA: TGCGCCAGCAGCCCGGGACAGGGGGCAGTTAATGAAAAACTGTTTTTT.

This sequence joins TRBV28 and TRBJ1-2; possibly TRBD1 for D (6 bases). V was trimmed by 8 bases and J by 0 bases, leaving 13 bases between them. Germline lookup yields CDR1 MDHEN and CDR2 SYDVKM. There are 14 residues in the CDR3. CDR3 sequence: CASRTGMTNYGYTF. CDR3 nucleotides: TGTGCCAGCCGAACAGGGATGACTAACTATGGCTACACCTTC.

The chain joins TRBV5-1 to TRBJ2-7; D may be TRBD2 (6 bases). This CDR3 has 18 residues. Trimming cost V 1 base and J 5 bases, with 25 bases left between them. CDR1 and CDR2 (germline): SGHRS, YFSETQ. The CDR3 here is CASSLRRLESGSLDEQYF. CDR3 in DNA: TGCGCCAGCAGCTTGAGGAGACTAGAGTCTGGGAGCTTGGACGAGCAGTACTTC. Variable domain in full (rest from reference TRBV5-1 and TRBJ2-7): KAGVTQTPRYLIKTRGQQVTLSCSPISGHRSVSWYQQTPGQGLQFLFEYFSETQRNKGNFPGRFSGRQFSNSRSEMNVSTLELGDSALYLCASSLRRLESGSLDEQYFGPGTRLTVT.

The chain uses TRBV28 and TRBJ2-7; D unresolved. The CDR3 loop spans 14 amino acids. The V and J ends lost 7 bases and 6 bases respectively, with 19 bases between them. Per germline, CDR1 MDHEN and CDR2 SYDVKM. The DNA for the CDR3 is TGTGCCAGCATTAGGGCGACTCTCTCGTCCGAGCAGTACTTC. Amino acid sequence: CASIRATLSSEQYF.

The J gene is TRBJ1-2, the V gene TRBV4-3; D is unclear. The CDR3 runs to 13 residues. V was cut by 0 bases and J by 4 bases, with 6 bases left in between. Per germline, CDR1 LGHNA and CDR2 YSLEER. The CDR3 nucleotides are TGCGCCAGCAGCCAAGAATTCTCCTATGGCTACACCTTC. Translated: CASSQEFSYGYTF.

The chain joins TRBV9 to TRBJ1-6, with TRBD1 matching 8 bases. J gave up 10 bases and V 5 bases, and 2 bases lay outside the gene matches. The germline gives CDR1 SGDLS, CDR2 YYNGEE. The CDR3 runs to 12 residues. The DNA for the CDR3 is TGTGCCAGCAGGGACAGGGAATCACCCCTCCACTTT. This gives the protein CASRDRESPLHF.